The clone carrying this T cell receptor (beta chain) is a singleton in its sample. Its antigen is still unknown. The data were obtained in a study of a mutant IDH1 vaccine in newly diagnosed glioma. Overall study context: Vaccination followed radiotherapy alone by 4-6 weeks, or accompanied temozolomide cycles. Averaging around 40 years of age, treated patients were roughly 60% male and around 38% female. Earlier treatment was radiotherapy, temozolomide, or both, with most getting both.

Sequencing used immunoSEQ multiplex PCR; TCRdb keeps in-frame clones, though not all of them. The data contain 35,000 to 55,000 clones, around 81% of them seen just once; the ten biggest clones take up around 5%. Time point indicated: week 35, safety follow-up. Topical imiquimod was applied with each vaccine dose, which held 300 ug of mutant IDH1 20-mer peptide. New astrocytomas of WHO grade 3 or 4 that were IDH1-mutant and ATRX-lost were found in the donors. This CDR3 is 19 amino acids long. With V trimmed by 3 bases and J by 0 bases, 17 bases remained unmatched. Germline CDR1 and CDR2: WNHNN and SYGVQD (reference sequence).

The input for sequencing was PBMCs, taken from a glioma patient whose treatment included an IDH1 peptide vaccine. The chain carries TRBV10-1 and TRBJ2-7, with TRBD2 identical over 7 bases. This receptor was taken from a woman in her forties with glioma. Some clones in this sample may be carry-over from other donors' samples. DNA for the CDR3: TGCGCCAGCAGTGAAGATGGAGCGGGACCCAACCCCCTCTCCTACGAGCAGTACTTC. This translates into CASSEDGAGPNPLSYEQYF.